A selection of T cell receptor beta chains follows, all from one sample in a study of esophageal squamous cell carcinoma under preoperative chemotherapy. TCRdb re-derived calls from the PCR reads in MiXCR, one entry per CDR3 protein. The sample yields 15,000 to 20,000 distinct CDR3 sequences, more than 45% seen once. This sample was gathered from a patient given preoperative chemotherapy. The receptors derive from a human donor with esophageal squamous cell carcinoma. The donor label of this sample is uncertain. CDR3s include the opening cysteine and the closing phenylalanine or tryptophan. D genes are given only for firm matches. Expanded clones get a size class; other rows say once, few or many, or leave the size out.

TRBJ2-5	-	few	TRBV7-2	14	CASSLGGDSKTQYF	TGTGCCAGCAGCTTAGGAGGGGATTCGAAGACCCAGTACTTC
TRBJ2-5	-	-	TRBV7-2	14	CASSFRAGQETQYF	TGTGCCAGCAGCTTTAGGGCAGGGCAAGAGACCCAGTACTTC
TRBJ2-3	-	-	TRBV7-8	14	CASERAALGETQYF	TGTGCCAGTGAGCGGGCTGCGCTGGGAGAGACGCAGTATTTC
TRBJ2-3	-	many	TRBV7-8	14	CASSLLGVGDTQYF	TGTGCCAGCAGCTTACTGGGGGTAGGAGATACGCAGTATTTT
TRBJ2-3	-	-	TRBV7-9	16	CASSLYGQAFGDTQYF	TGTGCCAGCAGCTTATATGGGCAGGCATTTGGAGATACGCAGTATTTT
TRBJ2-1	-	many	TRBV24-1	14	CATSDLPRNNEQFF	TGTGCCACCAGTGATTTACCTAGAAACAATGAGCAGTTCTTC
TRBJ2-3	TRBD2	-	TRBV12-3/TRBV12-4	16	CASSTTSGSSTDTQYF	TGTGCCAGCAGCACGACTAGCGGGAGCAGCACAGATACGCAGTATTTT
TRBJ2-3	-	-	TRBV28	16	CASSSAWGDSTDTQYF	TGTGCCAGCAGCTCTGCCTGGGGTGACAGCACAGATACGCAGTATTTT
TRBJ2-5	-	-	TRBV10-3	14	CAGRGDPAKETQYF	TGTGCGGGCCGTGGGGACCCAGCCAAAGAGACCCAGTACTTC
TRBJ2-3	TRBD2	-	TRBV7-2	12	CASSYREGTQYF	TGTGCCAGCAGCTACCGGGAGGGTACGCAGTATTTT
TRBJ2-1	TRBD2	-	TRBV12-3/TRBV12-4	16	CASTLGLARSYNEQFF	TGTGCCAGCACCTTAGGACTAGCGCGCTCCTACAATGAGCAGTTCTTC
TRBJ2-1	TRBD2	few	TRBV7-2	20	CASSRLSPGGVGASYNEQFF	TGTGCCAGCAGCCGGCTGAGCCCCGGGGGGGTTGGTGCCTCCTACAATGAGCAGTTCTTC
TRBJ2-3	-	-	TRBV6-1	17	CASSERPRSGRTDTQYF	TGTGCCAGCAGTGAAAGGCCACGGAGCGGGCGCACAGATACGCAGTATTTT
TRBJ2-2	TRBD1	-	TRBV9	14	CASSTGGASGELFF	TGTGCCAGCTCGACAGGGGGCGCGTCCGGGGAGCTGTTTTTT
TRBJ2-5	TRBD2	medium-sized	TRBV12-3/TRBV12-4	14	CASRLLAGGETQYF	TGTGCCAGCAGACTCCTAGCGGGAGGCGAGACCCAGTACTTC
TRBJ2-1	-	few	TRBV5-4	14	CASSLGHIYNEQFF	TGTGCCAGCAGCCTGGGACACATCTACAATGAGCAGTTCTTC
TRBJ2-5	-	few	TRBV7-2	20	CASSAPGEGLGGEYQETQYF	TGTGCCAGCAGCGCTCCTGGAGAAGGGTTAGGGGGGGAGTACCAAGAGACCCAGTACTTC
TRBJ2-5	-	-	TRBV12-3/TRBV12-4	15	CASSAITGSQETQYF	TGTGCCAGCAGCGCCATCACAGGAAGCCAAGAGACCCAGTACTTC
TRBJ1-1	-	-	TRBV7-2	19	CASSVVGGPAGSGDTEAFF	TGTGCCAGCAGCGTAGTAGGGGGTCCGGCAGGGAGCGGGGACACTGAAGCTTTCTTT
TRBJ2-5	TRBD2	few	TRBV11-3	18	CASSPGTSGGAFGETQYF	TGTGCCAGCAGCCCTGGGACTAGCGGGGGGGCCTTCGGGGAGACCCAGTACTTC
TRBJ1-5	TRBD1	once	TRBV7-2	15	CASSLGRDREQPQHF	TGTGCCAGCAGCTTAGGGCGGGACAGGGAACAGCCCCAGCATTTT
TRBJ2-1	-	many	TRBV6-5	12	CASSYEKNEQFF	TGTGCCAGCAGTTACGAGAAAAATGAGCAGTTCTTC
TRBJ2-3	-	-	TRBV12-3/TRBV12-4	16	CASRLGGARSTDTQYF	TGTGCCAGCAGATTAGGGGGGGCTCGTAGCACAGATACGCAGTATTTT
TRBJ2-3	-	-	TRBV7-6	14	CASSLGGPADTQYF	TGTGCCAGCAGCTTAGGAGGGCCTGCAGATACGCAGTATTTT
TRBJ2-3	TRBD2	-	TRBV27	16	CASSIGTSGSTGEQYF	TGTGCCAGCAGTATTGGGACTAGCGGGAGCACCGGGGAGCAGTATTTT
TRBJ2-7	-	-	TRBV11-3	15	CASSLGQRKKIEQYF	TGTGCCAGCAGCTTAGGACAGCGCAAAAAAATCGAGCAGTACTTC
TRBJ2-5	-	-	TRBV7-2	13	CASSPSTRETQYF	TGTGCCAGCAGCCCGTCCACGAGGGAGACCCAGTACTTC
TRBJ2-7	-	-	TRBV7-2	13	CASSSGTRTEQYF	TGTGCCAGCAGCTCCGGAACTAGAACCGAGCAGTACTTC
TRBJ2-6	-	-	TRBV7-2	14	CASSYLSGANVLTF	TGTGCCAGCAGTTATCTCTCCGGGGCCAACGTCCTGACTTTC
TRBJ2-5	-	few	TRBV7-2	12	CASSQRTETQYF	TGTGCCAGCAGCCAGAGAACAGAGACCCAGTACTTC
TRBJ2-5	TRBD2	many	TRBV7-3	17	CASSNGRGTSGRETQYF	TGTGCCAGCAGCAATGGGCGAGGGACTAGCGGAAGAGAGACCCAGTACTTC
TRBJ2-3	-	few	TRBV7-2	13	CASSRRATDTQYF	TGTGCCAGCAGCCGAAGAGCCACAGATACGCAGTATTTT